This T cell receptor (beta chain) was obtained from a study of cytomegalovirus exposure and HLA in healthy donors. The study ran its PCR with 60 Vbeta and 13 Jbeta primers. Profiled with immunoSEQ multiplex PCR; TCRdb holds only in-frame clones, not every one. This sample has around 150,000 clones, with roughly 9.6% found just once. CDR1 SGHTA and CDR2 FQGTGA come from the germline V gene. There are 13 residues in the CDR3. The V and J ends lost 5 bases and 14 bases respectively, with 21 bases between them. This receptor was identified in a woman aged 40 to 49 in good health and CMV-seropositive. Sequenced material: PBMCs. The chain employs TRBV7-3 and TRBJ1-2, with D possibly TRBD1 on 5 matching bases. In DNA, the CDR3 is TGTGCCAGCAGCGAACGGGTGGACACTCGAAGAACCTTC. This translates into CASSERVDTRRTF.